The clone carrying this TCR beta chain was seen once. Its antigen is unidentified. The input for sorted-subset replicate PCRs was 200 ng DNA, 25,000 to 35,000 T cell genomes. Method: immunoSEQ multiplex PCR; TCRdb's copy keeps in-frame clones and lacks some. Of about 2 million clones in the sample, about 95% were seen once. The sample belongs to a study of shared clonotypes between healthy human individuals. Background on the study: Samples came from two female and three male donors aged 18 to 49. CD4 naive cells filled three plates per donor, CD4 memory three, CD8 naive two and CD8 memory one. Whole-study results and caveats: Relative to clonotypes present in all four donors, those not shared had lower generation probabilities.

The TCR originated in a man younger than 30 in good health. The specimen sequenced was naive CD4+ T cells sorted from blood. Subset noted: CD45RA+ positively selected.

The CDR3 sequence: CASSWGFEQYF. The CDR3 DNA is TGTGCCAGCAGTTGGGGGTTCGAGCAGTACTTC. The J gene is TRBJ2-7, the V gene TRBV6-5; D tentatively fits TRBD1 or TRBD2 (5 bases each). CDR1 and CDR2 (germline): MNHEY, SVGAGI. CDR3 size: 11 residues. V lost 4 bases to trimming and J lost 6 bases, with 7 bases between them.